This paragraph covers one T cell receptor beta chain sequence. The target antigen is unknown. This sample was included in a study of T cells in Graves' hyperthyroidism and ophthalmopathy. Study background: At initial diagnosis, before any treatment had begun, peripheral blood was obtained.

It was 10 ml of fresh peripheral blood that supplied the PBMCs. Amplification of TCR beta CDR3 regions used RNA as the template. Carried out on the TCR CDR3, a first-round RT-PCR used the HTBI primer set. MiXCR was run by TCRdb on the multiplex PCR reads, yielding one entry per CDR3 protein. The profile shows about 210,000 distinct CDR3 sequences, roughly a sixth of them singletons. Study-wide findings and caveats: The model forecast ophthalmopathy, anticipating it by a median approximately 7 months before onset. The authors' 13 V-J model separated ophthalmopathy from stable hyperthyroidism.

V trimming: 3 bases; J trimming: 6 bases; junction bases outside the gene matches: 3. The CDR3 extends over 15 amino acids. Per germline, CDR1 SNHLY and CDR2 FYNNEI. The chain links TRBV2 to TRBJ1-5; TRBD1 matches at 12 bases. Sample: blood. The receptor was isolated from a man in his fifties or sixties with Graves' hyperthyroidism. CDR3 amino acids: CASSEGQGAGQPQHF. The CDR3 DNA sequence: TGTGCCAGCAGTGAGGGACAGGGGGCAGGTCAGCCCCAGCATTTT.